This TCR beta chain was profiled in a study of T cell changes during pregnancy in multiple sclerosis. This CDR3 comprises 15 residues. With 4 bases clipped from V and 3 bases from J, the junction kept 6 bases outside the gene matches. From germline, CDR1 is MGHRA and CDR2 YSYEKL. Measured with immunoSEQ multiplex PCR; TCRdb has only the in-frame clones, and not every one. The sample holds under 80,000 clones, about 90% seen once. This clone was counted a single time. The sequences come from CD4+ T cells from peripheral blood mononuclear cells, collected in the second trimester of pregnancy. The chain uses TRBV4-1 and TRBJ1-1; 9 bases are shared with TRBD1. The TCR originated in a female donor with multiple sclerosis, enrolled in a pregnancy study. The CDR3 reads CASSRWTGADTEAFF. The CDR3 bases are TGCGCCAGCAGCCGTTGGACAGGGGCGGACACTGAAGCTTTCTTT.